Listed here are 15 T cell receptor beta chains from one sample, sequenced in a study of cytomegalovirus exposure and HLA in healthy donors. PCR involved 60 Vbeta and 13 Jbeta primers. Sequencing was performed with immunoSEQ multiplex PCR; in TCRdb, only in-frame clones are kept and a portion is missing. The sample shows 76,000 or so clones, 65% to 85% of them seen only once. The sample taken for sequencing was PBMCs. The origin of the receptors is a woman in her thirties or forties in good health and CMV-seropositive.

This clone was recorded a few times. The chain uses TRBV16 and TRBJ1-2; D gene ambiguous. This CDR3 spans 13 amino acids. Germline V gene data show CDR1 as KGHSY and CDR2 as FQNENV. Trimming removed 4 bases at V and 0 bases at J, with 6 bases between. CDR3 in amino acids: CASSRDANYGYTF. DNA for the CDR3: TGTGCCAGCAGCCGAGATGCTAACTATGGCTACACCTTC.

In its sample, this clone was seen once. V usage is TRBV7-2 and J usage is TRBJ2-1; 9 bases map to TRBD1. The CDR3 is 18 amino acids. In germline, CDR1 is SGHTA, CDR2 FQGNSA. V dropped 4 bases and J dropped 0; count of bases not matched to a gene: 10. Written as DNA, the CDR3 is TGTGCCAGCAGCTCTCCAACATCGACAGGGGGCTCCTACAATGAGCAGTTCTTC. Its protein is CASSSPTSTGGSYNEQFF.

The chain employs TRBV27 and TRBJ1-5; 7 nucleotides line up with TRBD1. CDR1 and CDR2 from the germline V gene are MNHEY and SMNVEV (reference sequence). This CDR3 has 13 amino acids. Trimming took 8 bases from V and 7 from J; bases not matched to a gene: 8. The CDR3 DNA is TGTGCCAGCTCCGGACAGGCAGGGCAGCCCCAGCATTTT. Residues: CASSGQAGQPQHF.

The chain carries TRBV18 and TRBJ2-2; D perhaps matches TRBD1 (6 bases). V shed 8 bases and J shed 5 bases, with 15 bases lying between them. The CDR3 consists of 14 residues. Germline V gives CDR1 KGHSH, CDR2 LQKENI. The CDR3 region has the DNA TGTGCCAGCGCAGGGACACTACAAACCGGGGAGCTGTTTTTT. Protein sequence: CASAGTLQTGELFF.

The V gene is TRBV2, the J gene TRBJ1-1, with a tentative D call TRBD1 (6 bases). Germline lookup yields CDR1 SNHLY and CDR2 FYNNEI. V was pared by 6 bases and J by 5 bases, with 10 bases between. The CDR3 extends over 12 amino acids. The CDR3 sequence: CASSRGGTEAFF. In DNA form, the CDR3 reads TGTGCCAGCAGCAGGGGCGGAACTGAAGCTTTCTTT.

This clone was observed a few times. The rearrangement links TRBV2 to TRBJ1-1, with D possibly being TRBD1 (5 bases). Trimming removed 8 bases from V and 10 bases from J, with 20 bases in between. CDR1 and CDR2 (germline): SNHLY, FYNNEI. The CDR3 length is 13 residues. The CDR3 here is CASRRQLQKIAFF. As DNA, the CDR3 is TGTGCCAGCCGTAGACAGTTACAGAAGATAGCTTTCTTT.

The rearrangement uses TRBV9 and TRBJ1-1; D remains ambiguous. Germline lookup yields CDR1 SGDLS and CDR2 YYNGEE. The CDR3 is 12 amino acids. Trimming left V 1 base short and J 11 bases short, with 12 bases between. This chain's CDR3 is CASSVFSGEAFF. The CDR3 DNA is TGTGCCAGCAGCGTATTTAGTGGGGAGGCTTTCTTT.

This chain joins TRBV29-1 and TRBJ1-1; TRBD1 matches at 9 bases. Germline V gene sequence: CDR1 SQVTM, CDR2 ANQGSEA. V gave up 8 bases and J gave up 6 bases; unmatched junction bases: 16. The CDR3 runs 15 residues. CDR3 sequence: CSCGRDRAPGPEAFF. The CDR3 nucleotides read TGCAGCTGCGGCCGGGACAGGGCCCCCGGGCCTGAAGCTTTCTTT.

This clone was recorded once. J is TRBJ2-7 and V is TRBV28; 12 bases fit TRBD1. The CDR3 spans 17 residues. Germline loops: CDR1 MDHEN, CDR2 SYDVKM. Trimming removed 7 bases from V and 1 base from J; junction bases left unmatched: 11. The CDR3 protein is CASTFSPGQGASYEQYF. As DNA, the CDR3 is TGTGCCAGCACCTTTTCGCCGGGACAGGGGGCTTCCTACGAGCAGTACTTC.

This sequence joins TRBV6-5 and TRBJ1-4; the match to TRBD1 covers 7 bases. In germline, CDR1 is MNHEY, CDR2 SVGAGI. This CDR3 is built from 14 residues. J was trimmed by 4 bases and V by 6 bases; bases with no gene match: 5. The CDR3 region has the DNA TGTGCCAGCAGGACAGGGATGGGTAATGAAAAACTGTTTTTT. It encodes CASRTGMGNEKLFF.

The chain joins TRBV19 to TRBJ2-6, with 9 positions matching TRBD1. The CDR3 has 18 residues. With 5 bases clipped from V and 1 base from J, the junction kept 9 bases outside the gene matches. In germline, CDR1 is LNHDA, CDR2 SQIVND (reference sequence). The CDR3 region is CASSDTGGASSGANVLTF. CDR3 sequence (DNA): TGTGCCAGTAGTGACACAGGGGGCGCCTCATCTGGGGCCAACGTCCTGACTTTC. The full variable domain, in which reference TRBV19 and TRBJ2-6 provide the parts outside the CDR3, is DGGITQSPKYLFRKEGQNVTLSCEQNLNHDAMYWYRQDPGQGLRLIYYSQIVNDFQKGDIAEGYSVSREKKESFPLTVTSAQKNPTAFYLCASSDTGGASSGANVLTFGAGSRLTVL.

The chain recombines TRBV27 with TRBJ1-5; D uncertain. The CDR3 length is 14 residues. CDR1 is MNHEY and CDR2 is SMNVEV in the germline V gene (reference sequence). Trimming removed 5 bases from V and 2 bases from J, with 10 bases in between. CDR3 sequence reads: CASSLDPGNQPQHF. In nucleotides, the CDR3 is TGTGCCAGCAGTCTAGACCCAGGCAATCAGCCCCAGCATTTT.

The chain couples TRBV6-5 to TRBJ2-7; 9 nucleotides align to TRBD1. Germline V gives CDR1 MNHEY, CDR2 SVGAGI. With V trimmed by 6 bases and J by 0 bases, 6 bases remained unmatched. The CDR3 consists of 15 residues. CDR3 coding DNA: TGTGCCAGCAGCCCTGGGACAGGGCTCTCCTACGAGCAGTACTTC. This encodes CASSPGTGLSYEQYF.

The CDR3 spells CASSYGQGDQPQHF. CDR3 DNA sequence: TGTGCCAGCAGCTATGGACAGGGAGATCAGCCCCAGCATTTT. The genes are TRBV6-5 and TRBJ1-5; the match to TRBD1 covers 8 bases. With 6 bases clipped from V and 5 bases from J, the junction kept 6 bases outside the gene matches. This CDR3 comprises 14 residues. CDR1 MNHEY and CDR2 SVGAGI come from the germline V gene.

This sequence joins TRBV9 and TRBJ1-2; 7 bases match TRBD1. V lost 4 bases, J lost 2 bases, and 5 bases stayed unmatched. The CDR3 is 14 amino acids. Germline assignment: CDR1 SGDLS and CDR2 YYNGEE. The CDR3 DNA reads as TGTGCCAGCAGCATGGGGACAGAGAACTATGGCTACACCTTC. Its protein is CASSMGTENYGYTF.